This note documents a single T cell receptor (beta chain) sequence. The antigen is unknown. Using immunoSEQ multiplex PCR, the repertoire was profiled, and TCRdb retains in-frame clones only, with some absent. The sample contains 100,000 to 150,000 clones, 80% to 90% of which appear only once. Trimming cost V 5 bases and J 3 bases, with 10 bases left between them. The length of the CDR3 is 13 residues. Germline V gives CDR1 ENHRY, CDR2 SYGVKD. The data stem from a study of T cell responses to AZD1222 COVID-19 vaccine. General observations from the study: Seropositive AZD1222 recipients at baseline numbered only six or seven. A reported finding is that nearly half of spike-specific TCRs target unmutated variant regions.

The TCR sequence derives from an adult who received the AZD1222 COVID-19 vaccine. The chain links TRBV10-3 to TRBJ2-5, with a weak D call TRBD1 (6 bases). This specimen was peripheral blood, taken 28 days after the second AZD1222 dose. The CDR3 reads CAISHRTEETQYF. The CDR3 nucleotides are TGTGCCATCAGTCATCGGACAGAAGAGACCCAGTACTTC.